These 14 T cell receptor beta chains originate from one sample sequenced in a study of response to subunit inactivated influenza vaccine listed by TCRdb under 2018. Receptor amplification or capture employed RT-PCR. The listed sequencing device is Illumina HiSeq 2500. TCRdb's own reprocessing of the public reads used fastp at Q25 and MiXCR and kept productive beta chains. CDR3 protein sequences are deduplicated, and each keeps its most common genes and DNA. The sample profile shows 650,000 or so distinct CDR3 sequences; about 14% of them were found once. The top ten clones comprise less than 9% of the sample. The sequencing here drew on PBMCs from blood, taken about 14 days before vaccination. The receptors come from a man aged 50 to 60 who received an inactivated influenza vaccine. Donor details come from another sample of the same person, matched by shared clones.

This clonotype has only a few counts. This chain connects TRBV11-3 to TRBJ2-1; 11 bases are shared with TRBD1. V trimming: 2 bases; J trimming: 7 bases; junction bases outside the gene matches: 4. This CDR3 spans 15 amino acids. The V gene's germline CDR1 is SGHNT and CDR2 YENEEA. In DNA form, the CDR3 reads TGTGCCAGCAGCTTATTCGGACAGGGGGCTAATGAGCAGTTCTTC. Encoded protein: CASSLFGQGANEQFF.

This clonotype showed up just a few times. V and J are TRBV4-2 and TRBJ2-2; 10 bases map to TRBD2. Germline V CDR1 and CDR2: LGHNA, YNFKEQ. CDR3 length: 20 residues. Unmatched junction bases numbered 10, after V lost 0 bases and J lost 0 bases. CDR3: CASSQDGGLLAGANTGELFF. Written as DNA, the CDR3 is TGTGCCAGCAGCCAAGATGGGGGTCTGCTAGCGGGGGCGAACACCGGGGAGCTGTTTTTT.

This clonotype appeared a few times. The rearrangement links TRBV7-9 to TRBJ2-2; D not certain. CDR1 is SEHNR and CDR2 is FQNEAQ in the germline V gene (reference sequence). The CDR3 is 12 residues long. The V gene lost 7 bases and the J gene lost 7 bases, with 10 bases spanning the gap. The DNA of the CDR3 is TGTGCCAGCACCCCAGGAAACGGGGAGCTGTTTTTT. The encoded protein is CASTPGNGELFF.

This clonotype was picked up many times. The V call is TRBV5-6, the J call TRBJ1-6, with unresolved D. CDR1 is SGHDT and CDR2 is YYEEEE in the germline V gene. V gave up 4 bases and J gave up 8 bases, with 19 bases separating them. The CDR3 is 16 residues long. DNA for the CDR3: TGTGCCAGCAGCCCCCGGGCCGCGGTTTTGGATTCACCCCTCCACTTT. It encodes CASSPRAAVLDSPLHF.

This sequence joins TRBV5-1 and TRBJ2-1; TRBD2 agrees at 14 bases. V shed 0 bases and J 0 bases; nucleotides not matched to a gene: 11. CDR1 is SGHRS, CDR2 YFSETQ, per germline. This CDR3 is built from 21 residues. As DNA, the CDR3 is TGCGCCAGCAGCTTGGTTGGCCGACTAGCGGGGGGGGCGAGCTCCTACAATGAGCAGTTCTTC. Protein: CASSLVGRLAGGASSYNEQFF.

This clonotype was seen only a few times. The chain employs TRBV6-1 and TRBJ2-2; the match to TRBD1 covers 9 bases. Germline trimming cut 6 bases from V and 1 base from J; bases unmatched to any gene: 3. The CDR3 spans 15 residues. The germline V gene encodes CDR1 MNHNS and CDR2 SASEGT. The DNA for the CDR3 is TGTGCCAGCAGCAGACAGGGGGTGAACACCGGGGAGCTGTTTTTT. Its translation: CASSRQGVNTGELFF.

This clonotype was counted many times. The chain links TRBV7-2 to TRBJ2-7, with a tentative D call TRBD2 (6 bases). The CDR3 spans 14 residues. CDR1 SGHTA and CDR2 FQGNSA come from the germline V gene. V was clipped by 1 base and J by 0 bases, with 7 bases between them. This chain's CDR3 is CASSLGDFSYEQYF. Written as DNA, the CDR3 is TGTGCCAGCAGCTTAGGGGACTTCTCCTACGAGCAGTACTTC.

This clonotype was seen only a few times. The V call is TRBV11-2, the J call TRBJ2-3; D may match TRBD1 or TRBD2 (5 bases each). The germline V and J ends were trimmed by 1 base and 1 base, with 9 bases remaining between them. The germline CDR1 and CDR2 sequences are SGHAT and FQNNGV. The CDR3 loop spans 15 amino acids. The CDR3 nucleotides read TGTGCCAGCAGCTTAGGGGACCTGGGCACAGATACGCAGTATTTT. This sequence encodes CASSLGDLGTDTQYF.

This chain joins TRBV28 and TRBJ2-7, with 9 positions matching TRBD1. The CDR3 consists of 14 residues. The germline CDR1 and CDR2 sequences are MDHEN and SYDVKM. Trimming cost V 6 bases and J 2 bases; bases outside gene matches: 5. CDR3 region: CASSRQGVTYEQYF. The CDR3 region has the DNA TGTGCCAGCAGCAGACAGGGGGTAACCTACGAGCAGTACTTC.

CDR3 in amino acids: CSAVAGGHNEQFF. DNA for the CDR3: TGCAGTGCAGTAGCGGGGGGGCACAATGAGCAGTTCTTC. J is TRBJ2-1 and V is TRBV20-1; the match to TRBD2 covers 11 bases. Germline V gives CDR1 DFQATT, CDR2 SNEGSKA (reference sequence). V lost 6 bases to trimming and J lost 5 bases; unmatched junction nucleotides: 3. The CDR3 contains 13 residues.

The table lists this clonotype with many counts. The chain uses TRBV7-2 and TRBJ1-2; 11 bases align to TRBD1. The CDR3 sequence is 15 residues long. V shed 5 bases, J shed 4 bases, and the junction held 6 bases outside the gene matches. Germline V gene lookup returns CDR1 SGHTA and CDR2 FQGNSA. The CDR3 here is CASSADRGRGYGYTF. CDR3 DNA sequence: TGTGCCAGCAGCGCGGACAGGGGGCGCGGCTATGGCTACACCTTC. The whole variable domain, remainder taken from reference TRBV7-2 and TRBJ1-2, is GAGVSQSPSNKVTEKGKDVELRCDPISGHTALYWYRQSLGQGLEFLIYFQGNSAPDKSGLPSDRFSAERTGGSVSTLTIQRTQQEDSAVYLCASSADRGRGYGYTFGSGTRLTVV.

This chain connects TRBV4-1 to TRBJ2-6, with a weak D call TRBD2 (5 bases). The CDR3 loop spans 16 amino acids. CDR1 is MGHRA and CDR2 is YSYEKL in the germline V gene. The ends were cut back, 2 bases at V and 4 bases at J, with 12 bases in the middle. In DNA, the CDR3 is TGCGCCAGCAGCCAATTTGTTGGCGGGGGGGCCAACGTCCTGACTTTC. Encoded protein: CASSQFVGGGANVLTF.

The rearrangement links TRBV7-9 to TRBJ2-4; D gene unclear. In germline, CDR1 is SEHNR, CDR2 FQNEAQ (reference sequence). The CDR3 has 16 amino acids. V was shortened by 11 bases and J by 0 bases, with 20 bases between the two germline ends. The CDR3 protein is CAVPEEPNLAKNIQYF. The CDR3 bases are TGTGCCGTCCCAGAGGAGCCAAATCTAGCCAAAAACATTCAGTACTTC.

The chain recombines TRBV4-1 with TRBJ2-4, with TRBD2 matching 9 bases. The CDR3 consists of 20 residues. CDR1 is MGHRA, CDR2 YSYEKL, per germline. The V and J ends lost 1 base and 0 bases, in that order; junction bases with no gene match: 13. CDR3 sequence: CASSQVGPLTSGLAKNIQYF. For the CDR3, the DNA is TGCGCCAGCAGCCAAGTGGGTCCCTTGACTAGCGGACTAGCCAAAAACATTCAGTACTTC.